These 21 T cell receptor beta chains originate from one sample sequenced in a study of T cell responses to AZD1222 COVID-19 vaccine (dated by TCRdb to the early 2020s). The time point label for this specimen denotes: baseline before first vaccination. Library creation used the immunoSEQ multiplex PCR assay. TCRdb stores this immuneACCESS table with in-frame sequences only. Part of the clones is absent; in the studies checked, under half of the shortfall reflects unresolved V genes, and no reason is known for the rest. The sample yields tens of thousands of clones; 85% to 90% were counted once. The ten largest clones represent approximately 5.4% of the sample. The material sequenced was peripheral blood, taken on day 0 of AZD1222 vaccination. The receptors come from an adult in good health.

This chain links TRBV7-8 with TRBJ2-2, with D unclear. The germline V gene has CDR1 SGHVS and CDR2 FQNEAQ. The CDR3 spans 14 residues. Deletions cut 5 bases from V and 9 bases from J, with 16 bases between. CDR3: CASSQNVLNWELFF. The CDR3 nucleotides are TGTGCCAGCAGCCAAAACGTCCTAAACTGGGAGCTGTTTTTT.

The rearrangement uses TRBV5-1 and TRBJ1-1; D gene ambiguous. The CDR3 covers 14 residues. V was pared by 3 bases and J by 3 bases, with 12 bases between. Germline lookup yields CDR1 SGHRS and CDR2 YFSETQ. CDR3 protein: CASSWGSRDTEAFF. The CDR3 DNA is TGCGCCAGCAGCTGGGGATCTCGGGACACTGAAGCTTTCTTT.

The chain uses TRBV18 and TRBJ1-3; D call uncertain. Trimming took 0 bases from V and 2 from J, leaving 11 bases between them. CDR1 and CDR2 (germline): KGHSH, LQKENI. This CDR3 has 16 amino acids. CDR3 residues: CASSPPPRITGNTIYF. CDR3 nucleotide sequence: TGTGCCAGCTCACCACCCCCGAGGATTACTGGAAACACCATATATTTT.

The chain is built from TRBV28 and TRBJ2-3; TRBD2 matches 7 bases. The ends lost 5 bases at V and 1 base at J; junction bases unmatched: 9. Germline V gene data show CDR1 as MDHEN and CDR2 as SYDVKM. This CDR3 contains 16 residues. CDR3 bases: TGTGCCAGCAGTCCCACGGGCGGGGGAGGCACAGATACGCAGTATTTT. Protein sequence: CASSPTGGGGTDTQYF.

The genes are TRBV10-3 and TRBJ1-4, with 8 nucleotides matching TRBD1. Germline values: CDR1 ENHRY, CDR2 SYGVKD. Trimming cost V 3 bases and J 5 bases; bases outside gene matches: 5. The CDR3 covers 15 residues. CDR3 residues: CAISDGQGANEKLFF. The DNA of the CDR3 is TGTGCCATCAGTGACGGTCAGGGGGCAAATGAAAAACTGTTTTTT.

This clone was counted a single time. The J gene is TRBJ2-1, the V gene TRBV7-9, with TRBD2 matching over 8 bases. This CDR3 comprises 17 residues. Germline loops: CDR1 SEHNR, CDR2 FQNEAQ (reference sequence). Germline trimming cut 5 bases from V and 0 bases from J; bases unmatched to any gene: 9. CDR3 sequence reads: CASSPTSGGSSYNEQFF. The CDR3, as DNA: TGTGCCAGCAGCCCTACTTCGGGGGGGAGCTCCTACAATGAGCAGTTCTTC. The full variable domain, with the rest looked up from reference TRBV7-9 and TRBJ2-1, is DTGVSQNPRHKITKRGQNVTFRCDPISEHNRLYWYRQTLGQGPEFLTYFQNEAQLEKSRLLSDRFSAERPKGSFSTLEIQRTEQGDSAMYLCASSPTSGGSSYNEQFFGPGTRLTVL.

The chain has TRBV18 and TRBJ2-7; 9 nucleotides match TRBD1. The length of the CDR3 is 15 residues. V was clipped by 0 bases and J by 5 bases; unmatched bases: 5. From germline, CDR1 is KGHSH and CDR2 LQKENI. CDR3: CASSPPTGQGHEQYF. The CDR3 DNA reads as TGTGCCAGCTCACCACCGACGGGACAGGGCCACGAGCAGTACTTC.

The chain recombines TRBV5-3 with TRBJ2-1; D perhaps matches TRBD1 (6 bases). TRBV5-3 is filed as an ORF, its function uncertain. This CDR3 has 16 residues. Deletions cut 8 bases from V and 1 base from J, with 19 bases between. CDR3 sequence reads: CASHAQGCRSYNEQFF. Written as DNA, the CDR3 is TGTGCCAGTCACGCTCAGGGGTGCAGGTCCTACAATGAGCAGTTCTTC.

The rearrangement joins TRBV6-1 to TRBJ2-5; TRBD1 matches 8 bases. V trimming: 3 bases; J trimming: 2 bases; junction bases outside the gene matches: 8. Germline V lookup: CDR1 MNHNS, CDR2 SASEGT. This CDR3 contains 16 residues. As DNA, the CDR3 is TGTGCCAGCAGTGAGAATGACAGGGGAGAACAAGAGACCCAGTACTTC. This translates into CASSENDRGEQETQYF.

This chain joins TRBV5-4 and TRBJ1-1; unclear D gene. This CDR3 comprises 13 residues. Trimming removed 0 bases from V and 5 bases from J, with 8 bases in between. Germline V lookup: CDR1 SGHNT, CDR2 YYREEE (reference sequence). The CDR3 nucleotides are TGTGCCAGCAGCTTGGAACGCGGGACTGAAGCTTTCTTT. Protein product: CASSLERGTEAFF. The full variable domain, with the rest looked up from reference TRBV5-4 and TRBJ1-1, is ETGVTQSPTHLIKTRGQQVTLRCSSQSGHNTVSWYQQALGQGPQFIFQYYREEENGRGNFPPRFSGLQFPNYSSELNVNALELDDSALYLCASSLERGTEAFFGQGTRLTVV.

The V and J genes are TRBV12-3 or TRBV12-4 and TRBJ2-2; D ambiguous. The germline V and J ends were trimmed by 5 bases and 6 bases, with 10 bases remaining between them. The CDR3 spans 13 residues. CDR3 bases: TGTGCCAGCAGTCCCGCCTTTGCCGGGGAGCTGTTTTTT. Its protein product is CASSPAFAGELFF.

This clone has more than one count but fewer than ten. CDR3 sequence reads: CASSLTQGKETQYF. The DNA of the CDR3 is TGTGCCAGCAGCCTTACCCAGGGTAAAGAGACCCAGTACTTC. The chain has TRBV7-9 and TRBJ2-5; D perhaps matches TRBD1 (5 bases). V dropped 5 bases and J dropped 3 bases, with 13 bases sitting between them. There are 14 residues in the CDR3. Germline-derived CDR1 and CDR2 are SEHNR and FQNEAQ (reference sequence).

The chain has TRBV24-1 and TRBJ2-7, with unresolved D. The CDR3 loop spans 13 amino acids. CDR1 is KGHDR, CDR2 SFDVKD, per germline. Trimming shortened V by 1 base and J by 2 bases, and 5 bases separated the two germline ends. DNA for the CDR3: TGTGCCACCAGTGATTTAACAGCCTACGAGCAGTACTTC. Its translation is CATSDLTAYEQYF.

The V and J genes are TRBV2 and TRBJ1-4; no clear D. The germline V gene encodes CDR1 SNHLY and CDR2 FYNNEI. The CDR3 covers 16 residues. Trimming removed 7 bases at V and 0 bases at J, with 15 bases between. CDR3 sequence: CASTIIAVTTNEKLFF. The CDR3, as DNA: TGTGCCAGCACCATAATAGCAGTTACAACTAATGAAAAACTGTTTTTT.

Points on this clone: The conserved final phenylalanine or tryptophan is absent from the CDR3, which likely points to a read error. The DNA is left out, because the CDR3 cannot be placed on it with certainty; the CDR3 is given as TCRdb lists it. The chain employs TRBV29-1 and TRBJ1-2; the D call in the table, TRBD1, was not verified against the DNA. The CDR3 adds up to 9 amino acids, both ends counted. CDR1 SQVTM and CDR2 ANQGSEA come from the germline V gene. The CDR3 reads CSVDDQYPV.

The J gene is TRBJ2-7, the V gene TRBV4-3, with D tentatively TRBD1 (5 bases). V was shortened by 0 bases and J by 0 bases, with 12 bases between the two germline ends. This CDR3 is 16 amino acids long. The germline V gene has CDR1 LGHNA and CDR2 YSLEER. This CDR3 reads CASSQDIGVSSYEQYF. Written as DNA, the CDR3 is TGCGCCAGCAGCCAAGATATAGGGGTAAGCTCCTACGAGCAGTACTTC.

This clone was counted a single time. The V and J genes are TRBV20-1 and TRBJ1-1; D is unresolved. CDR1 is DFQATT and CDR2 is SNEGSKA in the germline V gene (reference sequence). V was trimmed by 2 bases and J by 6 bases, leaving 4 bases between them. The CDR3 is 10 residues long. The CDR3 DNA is TGCAGTGCTAGAACAGCTGAAGCTTTCTTT. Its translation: CSARTAEAFF.

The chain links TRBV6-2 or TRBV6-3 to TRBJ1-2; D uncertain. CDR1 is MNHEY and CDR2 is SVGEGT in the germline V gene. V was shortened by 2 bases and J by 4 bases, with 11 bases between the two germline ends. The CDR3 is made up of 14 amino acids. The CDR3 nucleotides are TGTGCCAGCAGTTACAGTGGACCTTCCTATGGCTACACCTTC. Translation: CASSYSGPSYGYTF.

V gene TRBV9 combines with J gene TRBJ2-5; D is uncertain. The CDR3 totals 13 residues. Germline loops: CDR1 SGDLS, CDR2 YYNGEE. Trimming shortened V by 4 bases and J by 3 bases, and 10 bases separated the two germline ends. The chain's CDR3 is CASSLGSEETQYF. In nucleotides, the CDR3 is TGTGCCAGCAGCTTAGGCAGTGAAGAGACCCAGTACTTC. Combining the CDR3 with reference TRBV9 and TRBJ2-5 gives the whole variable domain DSGVTQTPKHLITATGQRVTLRCSPRSGDLSVYWYQQSLDQGLQFLIQYYNGEERAKGNILERFSAQQFPDLHSELNLSSLELGDSALYFCASSLGSEETQYFGPGTRLLVL.

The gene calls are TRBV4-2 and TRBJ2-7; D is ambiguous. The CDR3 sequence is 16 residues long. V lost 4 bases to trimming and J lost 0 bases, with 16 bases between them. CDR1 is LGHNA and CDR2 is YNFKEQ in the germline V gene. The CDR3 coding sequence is TGTGCCAGCAGCCCTCTTTACGGGTTGAGCTCCTACGAGCAGTACTTC. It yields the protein CASSPLYGLSSYEQYF.

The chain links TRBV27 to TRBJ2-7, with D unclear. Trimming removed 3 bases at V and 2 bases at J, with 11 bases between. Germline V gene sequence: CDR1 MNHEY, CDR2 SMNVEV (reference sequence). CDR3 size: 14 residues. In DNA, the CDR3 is TGTGCCAGCAGTTTGTCGGCGGTTACCTACGAGCAGTACTTC. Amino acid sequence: CASSLSAVTYEQYF.